The rows below give T cell receptor beta chains drawn from one sample of a study of human T cells and chemical hapten exposure. TCRdb re-derived calls from the RACE reads in MiXCR, one entry per CDR3 protein. The top ten clones hold 2% to 2.5% of a sample with about 190,000 distinct CDR3 sequences, 24% of them seen once. The sequences come from whole blood, collected in connection with sensitization to the hapten diphenylcyclopropenone (DPC). These receptors came from a woman aged 40 to 50 with alopecia areata. Some clones in this sample may be carry-over from other donors' samples. Both conserved end residues are part of each CDR3. Each record gives: D gene, CDR3 length, J gene, V gene, CDR3 protein. A D gene is named only where the DNA matches it firmly.

. 15 TRBJ2-2 TRBV5-1 CASSSGHGGTGELFF
TRBD1 14 TRBJ1-2 TRBV18 CASSPQGQTYGYTF
. 16 TRBJ1-2 TRBV6-5 CASSPSTGRVGYGYTF
. 16 TRBJ1-6 TRBV4-2 CASSAVRGADNSPLHF
. 17 TRBJ2-1 TRBV12-3/TRBV12-4 CASSFVPVRSSYNEQFF
TRBD2 17 TRBJ2-1 TRBV11-1 CASSPPRASGRISEQFF
TRBD1 15 TRBJ1-5 TRBV20-1 CSANLGTGVNQPQHF
. 15 TRBJ1-2 TRBV7-2 CASSSSGLPFYGYTF
. 14 TRBJ2-1 TRBV7-9 CASSLDNVGHEQFF
. 12 TRBJ2-7 TRBV12-3/TRBV12-4 CASSLGTADQYF
. 13 TRBJ1-6 TRBV6-1 CASSGPDNSPLHF
. 14 TRBJ1-5 TRBV30 CAWSVGVSNQPQHF
. 15 TRBJ2-7 TRBV7-2 CASSLGSGFAYEQYF
. 15 TRBJ2-2 TRBV7-9 CASNKGGSRSGELFF
. 16 TRBJ1-5 TRBV19 CASSISGGRSNQPQHF
. 16 TRBJ1-6 TRBV27 CASSLSGTVPLLLLHF
. 14 TRBJ2-5 TRBV7-2 CASSLGTSRETQYF
. 16 TRBJ2-6 TRBV3-1 CASSQSGSSGANVLTF
. 15 TRBJ1-1 TRBV15 CATSTTGTRNTEAFF
. 14 TRBJ1-4 TRBV28 CASSLPGRGEKLFF
. 15 TRBJ2-3 TRBV24-1 CATSDIAASTDTQYF
. 14 TRBJ1-6 TRBV10-3 CAIRKEGYNSPLHF
. 14 TRBJ1-1 TRBV6-4 CASRTQAEDTEAFF
. 17 TRBJ2-1 TRBV7-2 CASSSHDSAGSYNEQFF
. 17 TRBJ1-5 TRBV5-1 CASSPGTGGRGNQPQHF
. 11 TRBJ2-1 TRBV2 CASSGQGVAFF
. 15 TRBJ2-1 TRBV7-2 CASSSLPRFPNEQFF
. 14 TRBJ1-2 TRBV11-2 CASSPLLGNGGYTF
TRBD1 17 TRBJ2-2 TRBV6-1 CASRELAGQGNTGELFF
TRBD2 15 TRBJ2-3 TRBV7-6 CASSSSGSGRDTQYF